This entry concerns a single T cell receptor (beta chain). One junction end disagrees with the germline gene, perhaps due to a read error. The sample belongs to a study of CD8+CD57+ T cells in acquired aplastic anemia. Only patients with CD8+CD57+ cell expansion on flow cytometry were chosen for sequencing. There was no therapy given to any patient before the blood sampling took place. The template for TCR beta VDJ and CDR3 sequence profiling was genomic DNA. MiXCR was run by TCRdb on the reads, yielding one entry per CDR3 protein. The table has around 290,000 distinct CDR3 sequences, roughly 61% seen once. Germline-derived CDR1 and CDR2 are SGHVS and FQNEAQ. CDR3 size: 16 residues.

The sequence was collected from a human donor with aplastic anemia. The gene calls are TRBV7-8 and TRBJ2-1; no reliable D call. The sequenced material came from sorted CD4+, CD8+, or CD8+CD57+ T cells (not recorded which) from PBMCs. The CDR3 sequence is CASSQEARTGSSEQFF. In DNA, the CDR3 is TGCGCCAGCAGCCAAGAGGCGAGGACCGGCAGTAGTGAGCAGTTCTTC.